A selection of T cell receptor beta chains follows, all from one sample in a study of T cell responses to AZD1222 COVID-19 vaccine. Method: immunoSEQ multiplex PCR; TCRdb's copy keeps in-frame clones and lacks some. The data show 60,000 to 75,000 clones, around 90% seen once. This specimen was peripheral blood, taken on day 0 of AZD1222 vaccination. Receptors were obtained from an adult in good health. Each CDR3 is given with its conserved first and last residue. D genes are given only for firm matches. Clone size is given for some rows only: seen once, a few or many times, or a class if the clone is expanded.

-	few	TRBJ1-2	TRBV24-1	TGTGCCACCAGTGATTTATGGCCCGGACATAGCTATGGCTACACCTTC	CATSDLWPGHSYGYTF
TRBD1	-	TRBJ1-1	TRBV19	TGTGCCAGTAGGAGGAACAGGGGGCCCATGAACACTGAAGCTTTCTTT	CASRRNRGPMNTEAFF
-	once	TRBJ1-2	TRBV5-8	TGTGCCAGCAGCTTGGTGGGTCGACGGAGCAACTATGGCTACACCTTC	CASSLVGRRSNYGYTF
-	-	TRBJ2-7	TRBV5-1	TGCGCCAGCAGCTTGGGCGCAGGGCCAGGGAACTACGAGCAGTACTTC	CASSLGAGPGNYEQYF
-	once	TRBJ1-1	TRBV19	TGTGCCAGTAGTCTCGGATTAAAGGGCACTGAAGCTTTCTTT	CASSLGLKGTEAFF
TRBD2	-	TRBJ2-7	TRBV5-1	TGCGCCAGCAGCCTGGGGGCGACTAGCGGGGGTTACGAGCAGTACTTC	CASSLGATSGGYEQYF
TRBD1	-	TRBJ2-2	TRBV5-1	TGCGCCAGCACCAGGACAGGGAACACCGGGGAGCTGTTTTTT	CASTRTGNTGELFF
-	few	TRBJ1-5	TRBV18	TGTGCCAGCTCCTCACAGGGATTAGGTCGGAATCAGCCCCAGCATTTT	CASSSQGLGRNQPQHF
-	-	TRBJ2-7	TRBV2	TGTGCCAGCAGTGTTGGGGGCGACCTACGCGAGCAGTACTTC	CASSVGGDLREQYF
TRBD2	-	TRBJ2-3	TRBV6-5	TGTGCCAGCAGTTACCTCGGGGGGACCACAGATACGCAGTATTTT	CASSYLGGTTDTQYF
-	-	TRBJ1-4	TRBV18	TGTGCCAGCTCACCACCTCGACCGATCGGGAGCACCGGACTGGGGAAACTGTTTTTT	CASSPPRPIGSTGLGKLFF
TRBD1	-	TRBJ1-1	TRBV6-5	TGTGCCAGCACCCATCAGGGGGACACTGAAGCTTTCTTT	CASTHQGDTEAFF
-	-	TRBJ1-4	TRBV10-1	TGCGCCAGCAGTGGGAGGGGGGAAAAACTGTTTTTT	CASSGRGEKLFF
TRBD1	once	TRBJ2-7	TRBV5-1	TGCGCCAGCAGCTTGGGACAGGGGGGCACCTACGAGCAGTACTTC	CASSLGQGGTYEQYF
-	-	TRBJ2-3	TRBV29-1	TGCAGCGCCGGAAGCACCCCGGGGGATACGCAGTATTTT	CSAGSTPGDTQYF
-	-	TRBJ2-2	TRBV5-1	TGCGCCAGCAGCTTCAGTCCGCAGAACACCGGGGAGCTGTTTTTT	CASSFSPQNTGELFF
-	once	TRBJ1-4	TRBV6-5	TGTGCCAGCCGACTAAGGGGTGAAAAACTGTTTTTT	CASRLRGEKLFF
-	-	TRBJ2-7	TRBV29-1	TGCAGCGTTGAACCACCCGGCGACCACGAGCAGTACTTC	CSVEPPGDHEQYF
-	-	TRBJ1-2	TRBV10-2	TGCGCCAGCAGTGAGAACAGAGCTAACTATGGCTACACCTTC	CASSENRANYGYTF
-	-	TRBJ1-2	TRBV12-5	TGTGCTAGTGGTTTTAACTATGGCTACACCTTC	CASGFNYGYTF
-	-	TRBJ1-5	TRBV4-1	TGCGCCAGCAGCCTTGTCGACAATCAGCCCCAGCATTTT	CASSLVDNQPQHF
-	-	TRBJ2-3	TRBV5-6	TGTGCCAGCAGCTTGGTGACTTCAGATACGCAGTATTTT	CASSLVTSDTQYF
TRBD1	-	TRBJ2-7	TRBV3-1/TRBV3-2	TGTGCCAGCAGCCGACAGGGGAACTACGAGCAGTACTTC	CASSRQGNYEQYF
-	-	TRBJ1-1	TRBV7-2	TGTGCCAGCAGCTTAAGAGTAACACATCAAACTGAAGCTTTCTTT	CASSLRVTHQTEAFF
-	-	TRBJ2-1	TRBV5-1	TGCGCCAGCAGCATTGTCCCTGGCTCCTACAATGAGCAGTTCTTC	CASSIVPGSYNEQFF
TRBD1	-	TRBJ2-5	TRBV30	TGTGCCTGGGACAGGGCAAGTCGGGGGACCCAGTACTTC	CAWDRASRGTQYF
-	-	TRBJ2-2	TRBV27	TGTGCCAGCAGTTTACACGGGGACACCGGGGAGCTGTTTTTT	CASSLHGDTGELFF
-	-	TRBJ1-2	TRBV28	TGTGCCAGCAGCCCCTCGGCGGGATATGGCTACACCTTC	CASSPSAGYGYTF
-	-	TRBJ2-1	TRBV19	TGTGCCAGTAGTATGGCTAGCAGCAGCCTCGGAGAGCAGTTCTTC	CASSMASSSLGEQFF
-	-	TRBJ2-1	TRBV11-2	TGTGCCAGCAGCTTGGTGGGTTTACATGAGCAGTTCTTC	CASSLVGLHEQFF
TRBD1	once	TRBJ1-2	TRBV4-1	TGCGCCAGCAGCCAAGATCATCCAGGGGGCAATGGCTACACCTTC	CASSQDHPGGNGYTF
TRBD1	-	TRBJ1-5	TRBV5-5	TGTGCCAGCAGCTGGAATCCGGGACAGGGGGGCTATAGCAATCAGCCCCAGCATTTT	CASSWNPGQGGYSNQPQHF
TRBD1	-	TRBJ2-7	TRBV5-6	TGTGCCAGCAGCACCTCCGGGACAGGGGTACGCTACGAGCAGTACTTC	CASSTSGTGVRYEQYF
TRBD1	-	TRBJ1-2	TRBV5-4	TGTGCCAGCAGACCTACAGGGGGTTCTACCTATGGCTACACCTTC	CASRPTGGSTYGYTF
-	once	TRBJ1-4	TRBV2	TGTGCCAGCAGTGAAGCTAGTGCGGAAAAACTGTTTTTT	CASSEASAEKLFF